This TCR beta chain was documented in a study of T cells in Graves' hyperthyroidism and ophthalmopathy. A lack of ophthalmopathy progression within 18 months defined stable Graves' hyperthyroidism. About 10 ml fresh peripheral blood yielded the PBMCs. The CDR3 has 16 amino acids. Germline CDR1 reads DFQATT; CDR2 reads SNEGSKA (reference sequence). The trim removed 0 bases at V and 6 bases at J, leaving 8 bases unmatched. Study outcomes and limitations: Ophthalmopathy stood apart from stable hyperthyroidism in a 13 V-J model. Peripheral blood also featured most of the thyroid clonotypes expanded above 0.001.

Template material for amplifying TCR beta CDR3 regions consisted of RNA transcripts. HTBI primers were the set used in a first-round RT-PCR of the TCR CDR3. TCRdb re-called the multiplex PCR reads through MiXCR, storing one row per CDR3 protein. The sample has 300,000 to 450,000 distinct CDR3 sequences, roughly 25% seen once; the top ten hold more than 60%. This clonotype was seen at least ten times. What it recognizes is unknown. The chain links TRBV20-1 to TRBJ2-3; 11 positions agree with TRBD2. The sample taken for sequencing was blood. This receptor was taken from a man aged 50-60 years with Graves' hyperthyroidism. In DNA form, the CDR3 reads TGCAGTGCTAGAGACGCGAGTAGCGGGAGGGAGGATACGCAGTATTTT. This encodes CSARDASSGREDTQYF.